The rows below give T cell receptor beta chains drawn from one sample of a study of blood T cells in healthy people across ages. TCRdb reanalysed the 5' RACE reads using MiXCR and keeps one entry per CDR3 protein. Here the sample spans about 620,000 distinct CDR3 sequences, under 25% being singletons. Sequencing was done on a sample of blood. These receptors were collected from a man in his sixties or seventies in good health. CDR3s include the opening cysteine and the closing phenylalanine or tryptophan. A D gene is named only where the DNA matches it firmly. Clone size is not always given. Where it is, it says once, few, many or a class for expanded clones.

NA | 15 | TRBJ2-7 | TRBV5-4 | TRBD2 | CASSPKLAGVYEQYF | TGTGCCAGCAGCCCAAAACTAGCGGGAGTGTACGAGCAGTACTTC
NA | 15 | TRBJ2-7 | TRBV21-1 | NA | CASSKDRVTLYEQYF | TGTGCCAGCAGCAAAGACAGGGTCACCCTTTACGAGCAGTACTTC
NA | 14 | TRBJ2-5 | TRBV9 | TRBD2 | CASSEGLARETQYF | TGTGCCAGCAGCGAAGGACTAGCACGAGAGACCCAGTACTTC
NA | 13 | TRBJ2-5 | TRBV20-1 | NA | CSATERGGNERYF | TGCAGTGCTACGGAAAGAGGTGGGAACGAGCGGTACTTC
few | 17 | TRBJ2-6 | TRBV4-2 | NA | CASSQDLTVSGANVLTF | TGTGCCAGCAGCCAAGATTTAACAGTAAGTGGGGCCAACGTCCTGACTTTC
NA | 16 | TRBJ1-4 | TRBV13 | NA | CASSLALKSMEEKLFF | TGTGCCAGCAGCCTGGCCCTGAAGTCGATGGAAGAAAAACTGTTTTTT
few | 15 | TRBJ2-7 | TRBV28 | TRBD1 | CASSLPDRGTYEQYF | TGTGCCAGCAGTTTACCTGACAGGGGGACATACGAGCAGTACTTC
NA | 13 | TRBJ1-1 | TRBV6-5 | TRBD1 | CASSRRDRGETFF | TGTGCCAGCAGCAGACGGGACAGGGGCGAGACTTTCTTT
NA | 16 | TRBJ2-5 | TRBV2 | TRBD2 | CASSLPPGLGGETQYF | TGTGCCAGCAGTTTACCTCCGGGACTAGGAGGAGAGACCCAGTACTTC
NA | 14 | TRBJ2-1 | TRBV20-1 | TRBD1 | CSAPWTGGGNEQFF | TGCAGTGCTCCTTGGACAGGGGGTGGCAATGAGCAGTTCTTC
few | 11 | TRBJ1-2 | TRBV25-1 | TRBD1 | CASGTGWGYTF | TGTGCCAGCGGGACAGGCTGGGGCTACACCTTC
NA | 15 | TRBJ2-1 | TRBV30 | TRBD2 | CALRSETSVVNEQFF | TGTGCACTGCGGAGTGAGACTAGCGTAGTCAATGAGCAGTTCTTC
NA | 14 | TRBJ1-6 | TRBV3-1 | NA | CASSPIGGESPLHF | TGTGCCAGCAGCCCGATCGGGGGAGAATCACCCCTCCACTTT
NA | 15 | TRBJ2-1 | TRBV15 | NA | CATSGGPSSYNEQFF | TGTGCCACCAGCGGCGGTCCTAGCTCCTACAATGAGCAGTTCTTC
few | 14 | TRBJ2-1 | TRBV20-1 | NA | CSARDRKGRDEQFF | TGCAGTGCTAGAGATAGGAAGGGACGAGATGAGCAGTTCTTC
NA | 17 | TRBJ2-5 | TRBV6-1 | TRBD2 | CASSQPGLAGVQETQYF | TGTGCCAGCAGCCAACCGGGACTAGCGGGAGTTCAAGAGACCCAGTACTTC
few | 15 | TRBJ2-5 | TRBV3-1 | NA | CASSPRTTLQETQYF | TGTGCCAGCAGCCCCCGGACTACCCTTCAAGAGACCCAGTACTTC
NA | 13 | TRBJ1-3 | TRBV29-1 | NA | CSATGVGGNTIYF | TGCAGCGCCACGGGGGTCGGCGGAAACACCATATATTTT
NA | 14 | TRBJ2-5 | TRBV15 | NA | CATSSSGHQETQYF | TGTGCCACCAGCAGTTCGGGGCACCAAGAGACCCAGTACTTC
NA | 14 | TRBJ2-6 | TRBV5-1 | NA | CASSLEGETNVLTF | TGCGCCAGCAGCTTGGAGGGGGAGACCAACGTCCTGACTTTC
many | 13 | TRBJ2-5 | TRBV12-3/TRBV12-4 | NA | CASSFRTGETQYF | TGTGCCAGCAGTTTTCGTACGGGAGAGACCCAGTACTTC